This T cell receptor beta chain was found in a study of blood T cell repertoires in COVID-19. This clone was seen once. Participants were placed into cohorts based on the clinical history they reported. J gave up 6 bases and V 3 bases, and 5 bases lay outside the gene matches. The CDR3 runs to 15 residues. Germline CDR1 ENHRY, CDR2 SYGVKD. Assay used: immunoSEQ multiplex PCR; TCRdb lists only in-frame clones, some missing. Seen here are fewer than 250,000 clones, over 80% observed once, and the top ten hold 3.7%. This TCR was recovered from a woman aged 25 to 45 who had been exposed to COVID-19. The sequencing input was PBMCs or T cells enriched from blood (not recorded which). The J gene is TRBJ1-1, the V gene TRBV10-3; 12 nucleotides match TRBD1. CDR3 protein: CAISDGDRGPPEAFF. As DNA, the CDR3 is TGTGCCATCAGTGATGGGGACAGGGGGCCTCCTGAAGCTTTCTTT.